Below are 7 T cell receptor beta chains sequenced from a single sample in a study of blood T cell repertoires in COVID-19 (dated by TCRdb to 2020 to 2022). The library was built by means of the immunoSEQ multiplex PCR assay. TCRdb holds this immuneACCESS table with in-frame rearrangements only. Some clones are missing; in checked studies, unresolved V genes explain under half, and the rest has no known cause. The sample records approximately 52,000 clones, roughly 87% of which are singletons. The ten most abundant clones make up roughly 15% of the sample. Sample: peripheral blood. The receptors originated from a human donor with active COVID-19. The donor label of this sample is uncertain.

The rearrangement links TRBV4-1 to TRBJ1-2; D not resolved. V was cut by 0 bases and J by 1 base, with 12 bases left in between. CDR3 length: 16 residues. Germline V gives CDR1 MGHRA, CDR2 YSYEKL. CDR3 residues: CASSQDPTTSNYGYTF. CDR3 nucleotide sequence: TGCGCCAGCAGCCAAGATCCCACGACAAGTAACTATGGCTACACCTTC.

The rearrangement joins TRBV19 to TRBJ1-6; 7 bases match TRBD1. The length of the CDR3 is 15 residues. Losses at the gene ends were 3 bases for V and 9 bases for J; bases not matched to a gene: 8. The germline CDR1 and CDR2 sequences are LNHDA and SQIVND (reference sequence). CDR3 in DNA: TGTGCCAGTAGTATGGCTTCCAGGGGGAGTTCACCCCTCCACTTT. The encoded protein is CASSMASRGSSPLHF.

For the CDR3, the DNA is TGTGCCAGCAGTTCCCTCGGGAGCTCTGGAAACACCATATATTTT. This gives the protein CASSSLGSSGNTIYF. The V call is TRBV27, the J call TRBJ1-3; no firm D call. Trimming stripped 4 bases from V and 0 bases from J, with 10 bases between. Germline V gene lookup returns CDR1 MNHEY and CDR2 SMNVEV (reference sequence). The CDR3 is made up of 15 amino acids.

The chain uses TRBV5-8 and TRBJ1-1; TRBD1 matches 12 bases. This CDR3 comprises 15 residues. CDR1 and CDR2 from the germline V gene are SGHTS and YDEGEE. The V and J ends lost 4 bases and 5 bases, in that order; junction bases with no gene match: 6. The CDR3: CASSPGDRGRTEAFF. The CDR3 DNA reads TGTGCCAGCAGCCCTGGGGACAGGGGGCGGACTGAAGCTTTCTTT.

The J gene is TRBJ2-2, the V gene TRBV19; the match to TRBD2 covers 11 bases. CDR1 and CDR2 (germline): LNHDA, SQIVND (reference sequence). CDR3 size: 17 residues. V lost 5 bases and J lost 6; bases outside the gene matches: 11. CDR3 in amino acids: CASSPNSGGAFPGELFF. Here the CDR3 DNA reads TGTGCCAGTAGTCCTAATAGCGGGGGGGCCTTTCCCGGGGAGCTGTTTTTT.

This rearrangement joins TRBV5-1 to TRBJ1-1, with TRBD1 identical over 8 bases. The CDR3 length is 17 residues. Trimming cost V 6 bases and J 4 bases; bases outside gene matches: 17. Germline-derived CDR1 and CDR2 are SGHRS and YFSETQ. The CDR3 DNA reads TGCGCCAGCACCCAGGGGACAGGCTCTTTGTTTAGCACTGAAGCTTTCTTT. Translation: CASTQGTGSLFSTEAFF.

Turning to this clone: The DNA is left out, because the CDR3 cannot be placed on it with certainty; the CDR3 is given as TCRdb lists it. V and J are TRBV21-1 and TRBJ1-5; the table's TRBD1 call for D was not verified on the DNA. TRBV21-1 is described as a pseudogene. The CDR3 length is 16 residues, termini included. The CDR3 is CASSKVGRGSNQPQHF.